This T cell receptor (beta chain) was retrieved from a study of T-cell reconstitution after alpha-beta-depleted transplantation in children. Molecular barcoding with unique molecular identifiers was used for the TCRbeta library. Each CDR3 protein gets one entry after TCRdb re-called the PCR reads with MiXCR. The top ten hold less than 15% of the sample, which has about 180,000 distinct CDR3 sequences, over 8.5% seen once. Germline V CDR1 and CDR2: SGHRS, YFSETQ. The CDR3 is made up of 13 amino acids. V was pared by 2 bases and J by 2 bases, with 6 bases between. This clonotype showed up many times. This specimen consisted of PBMCs, obtained before TCRalphabeta/CD19-depleted stem cell transplant. The V call is TRBV5-1, the J call TRBJ2-3; no definite D call. The receptor comes from a boy aged 2 to 10 with acute myeloid leukemia, due to receive a stem cell transplant. In nucleotides, the CDR3 is TGCGCCAGCAGCTTTTCGGACACAGATACGCAGTATTTT. Translation gives CASSFSDTDTQYF.